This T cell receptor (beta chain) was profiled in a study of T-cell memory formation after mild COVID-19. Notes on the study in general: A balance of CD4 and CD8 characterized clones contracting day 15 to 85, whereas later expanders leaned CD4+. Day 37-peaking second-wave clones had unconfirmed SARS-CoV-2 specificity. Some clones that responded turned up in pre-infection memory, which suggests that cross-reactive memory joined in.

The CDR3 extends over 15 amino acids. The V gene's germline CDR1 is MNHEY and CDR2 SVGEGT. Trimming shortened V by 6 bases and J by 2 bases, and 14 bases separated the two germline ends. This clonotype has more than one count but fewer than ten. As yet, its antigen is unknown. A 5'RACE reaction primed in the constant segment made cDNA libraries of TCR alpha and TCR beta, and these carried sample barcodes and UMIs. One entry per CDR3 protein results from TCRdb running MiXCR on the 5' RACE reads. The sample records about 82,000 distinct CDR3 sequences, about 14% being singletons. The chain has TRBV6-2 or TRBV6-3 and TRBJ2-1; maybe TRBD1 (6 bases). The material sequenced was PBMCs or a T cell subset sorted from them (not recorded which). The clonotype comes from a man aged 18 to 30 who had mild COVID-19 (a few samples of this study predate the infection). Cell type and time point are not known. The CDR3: CASRPGTQTYNEQFF. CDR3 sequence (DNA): TGTGCCAGCAGGCCCGGGACACAGACCTACAATGAGCAGTTCTTC.